This T cell receptor beta chain was observed in a study of T cell responses to AZD1222 COVID-19 vaccine. V was pared by 5 bases and J by 0 bases, with 7 bases of the junction left unmatched. The CDR3 is made up of 16 amino acids. Germline V gene lookup returns CDR1 MGHDK and CDR2 SYGVNS. Findings of the study overall: White British people made up most donors, females outnumbered males, and clonal diversity was possibly underestimated. Repertoires were collected only later (after the peak T cell response had occurred).

Sequencing used immunoSEQ multiplex PCR; TCRdb keeps in-frame clones, though not all of them. This sample yields around 130,000 clones, of which 93% are seen a single time; 0.85% to 0.95% belongs to the top ten. As for this clone: No antigen is known for it.

This chain uses TRBV25-1 with TRBJ1-3; 7 bases are shared with TRBD1. This receptor was obtained from an adult in good health. Sample: peripheral blood, taken on day 0 of AZD1222 vaccination. The CDR3 reads CASSIPGTASGNTIYF. The CDR3 bases are TGTGCCAGCAGTATACCCGGGACAGCCTCTGGAAACACCATATATTTT.